Listed below are T cell receptor beta chains from one sample, sequenced in a study of human T cells and chemical hapten exposure. TCRdb redid the calling of the RACE reads with MiXCR, one entry per CDR3 protein. The sample consists of 35,000 to 50,000 distinct CDR3 sequences, roughly 9% of them appearing once. Sample: whole blood, taken in connection with sensitization to the hapten diphenylcyclopropenone (DPC). The receptors stem from a woman aged 25 to 39 with alopecia areata. Some clones in this sample may be carry-over from other donors' samples. Both conserved end residues are part of each CDR3. D genes are given only for firm matches. Expanded clones are given a class, and other clones once, few, many or no size at all.

NA	TRBJ2-7	13	TRBV12-5	few	CASGSTGRNEQYF	TGTGCTAGTGGCTCAACAGGGCGGAACGAGCAGTACTTC
NA	TRBJ2-1	14	TRBV19	NA	CASSMWGRETEKFF	TGTGCCAGTAGTATGTGGGGCAGAGAGACCGAGAAGTTCTTC
NA	TRBJ2-1	14	TRBV19	many	CASSIASYYNEQFF	TGTGCCAGTAGTATTGCGTCTTACTACAATGAGCAGTTCTTC
NA	TRBJ1-3	14	TRBV5-6	NA	CASSLVQGGNTIYF	TGTGCCAGCAGCTTGGTCCAGGGTGGAAACACCATATATTTT
TRBD1	TRBJ2-3	15	TRBV30	NA	CAWSWGTGSADTQYF	TGTGCCTGGAGTTGGGGGACAGGGTCGGCAGATACGCAGTATTTT
NA	TRBJ2-1	11	TRBV20-1	many	CSASRPNEQFF	TGCAGTGCTAGCCGTCCCAATGAGCAGTTCTTC
NA	TRBJ2-7	15	TRBV13	NA	CASSLQKDFRVEQYF	TGTGCCAGCAGCTTACAAAAAGATTTCAGGGTCGAGCAGTACTTC
NA	TRBJ2-1	16	TRBV7-6	few	CASSLARGGAFNEQFF	TGTGCCAGCAGCTTAGCTAGGGGGGGGGCTTTCAATGAGCAGTTCTTC
TRBD1	TRBJ2-5	16	TRBV7-6	few	CASSLTDRAVEETQYF	TGTGCCAGCAGCTTAACAGACAGGGCCGTGGAAGAGACCCAGTACTTC
NA	TRBJ2-7	11	TRBV29-1	NA	CSVRSTESEYF	TGCAGCGTGAGGAGCACAGAGAGTGAGTACTTC
NA	TRBJ2-1	13	TRBV19	NA	CASSFQSGNEQFF	TGTGCCAGTAGTTTCCAATCAGGCAATGAGCAGTTCTTC
NA	TRBJ2-3	14	TRBV7-8	many	CASIPTRFMQTQYF	TGTGCCAGCATCCCGACAAGATTCATGCAGACGCAGTATTTT
NA	TRBJ2-2	16	TRBV19	many	CASSDFGGIVTGELFF	TGTGCCAGTAGTGACTTTGGGGGTATTGTCACCGGGGAGCTGTTTTTT
NA	TRBJ1-3	14	TRBV2	many	CASTGSSSGNTIYF	TGTGCCAGCACCGGCAGTTCTTCTGGAAACACCATATATTTT